The rows below give T cell receptor beta chains drawn from one sample of a study of blood T cell repertoires in COVID-19. Method: immunoSEQ multiplex PCR; TCRdb's copy keeps in-frame clones and lacks some. The table lists around 230,000 clones, about nine tenths of them singletons. The sequencing sample was made of PBMCs or T cells enriched from blood (not recorded which). These receptors came from a woman in her thirties or forties with acute COVID-19. Each CDR3 is given with its conserved first and last residue. The D gene is left open where the match is weak. For some rows the clone size is stated as once, few or many, or as a class when expanded; others skip it.

>TRBD1|NA|TRBJ1-3|TRBV27
TGTGCCAGCATCACCGAAAGGGACAGGTGGCCCGGAGACCCAAGAAACACCATATATTTT
CASITERDRWPGDPRNTIYF
>NA|NA|TRBJ2-3|TRBV7-2
TGTGCCAGCAGCCCGAACAGGGCTCCGAGGGGCACAGATACGCAGTATTTT
CASSPNRAPRGTDTQYF
>TRBD2|NA|TRBJ2-3|TRBV6-5
TGTGCCAGCAGTAGACTAGCGGCTAGCACAGATACGCAGTATTTT
CASSRLAASTDTQYF
>NA|NA|TRBJ1-5|TRBV15
TGTGCCACCAGCAGAGTAGGGGGCAATCAGCCCCAGCATTTT
CATSRVGGNQPQHF
>NA|NA|TRBJ2-7|TRBV4-3
TGCGCCAGCAGCCAAGATTTGTTAGTCGCCTACGAGCAGTACTTC
CASSQDLLVAYEQYF
>TRBD1|NA|TRBJ2-1|TRBV9
TGTGCCAGCAGCCCTCGGGACAGGGTCTACAATGAGCAGTTCTTC
CASSPRDRVYNEQFF
>NA|NA|TRBJ1-5|TRBV6-2/TRBV6-3
TGTGCCAGCAGTACTGGACAGCCCAGGGTGGACCAGCCCCAGCATTTT
CASSTGQPRVDQPQHF
>NA|NA|TRBJ1-6|TRBV5-8
TGTGCCAGCAGCGACGGGATCATCCCTAATTCACCCCTCCACTTT
CASSDGIIPNSPLHF
>NA|NA|TRBJ2-5|TRBV5-1
TGCGCCAGCAGCTCCGGGACACTGTCGGGGGAGACCCAGTACTTC
CASSSGTLSGETQYF
>NA|once|TRBJ2-3|TRBV9
TGTGCCAGCAGCGTAGGCAGGGCGTTGGCCACGAAAACAGATACGCAGTATTTT
CASSVGRALATKTDTQYF
>TRBD1|NA|TRBJ2-1|TRBV24-1
TGTGCCACCAGTGGGACCCGGGACAGGGAATTCGATGAGCAGTTCTTC
CATSGTRDREFDEQFF
>NA|NA|TRBJ2-5|TRBV14
TGTGCCAGCAGCCAAGAAAGGGCAGGGGCCCCTATCTACCAAGAGACCCAGTACTTC
CASSQERAGAPIYQETQYF
>TRBD2|NA|TRBJ2-3|TRBV14
TGTGCCAGCAGCCAACCCGGACTAGCGGGGGGGCGAGATACGCAGTATTTT
CASSQPGLAGGRDTQYF
>TRBD2|NA|TRBJ2-3|TRBV18
TGTGCCAGCTCACCACTAGCGGGGGGCACAGATACGCAGTATTTT
CASSPLAGGTDTQYF
>NA|NA|TRBJ1-5|TRBV7-8
TGTGCCACAAAAAAGGACAGATATAGCAATCAGCCCCAGCATTTT
CATKKDRYSNQPQHF
>NA|NA|TRBJ1-3|TRBV4-3
TGCGCCAGCAGCCAAACATTATCCCCTGGAAACACCATATATTTT
CASSQTLSPGNTIYF
>NA|NA|TRBJ1-1|TRBV11-2
TGTGCCAGCAGCTTCCTTAGAGTAGACACTGAAGCTTTCTTT
CASSFLRVDTEAFF
>TRBD1|NA|TRBJ2-1|TRBV24-1
TGTGCCACCAGTGATCCAGGGGCAGGGGGTGGTGAGCAGTTCTTC
CATSDPGAGGGEQFF
>TRBD1|NA|TRBJ1-4|TRBV20-1
TGCAGTGCTACTGAACCGGGACAGATGTTTTTT
CSATEPGQMFF
>TRBD1|few|TRBJ1-2|TRBV10-3
TGTGCCATCAGTGAGTCGGACAGGGACGGCTACACCTTC
CAISESDRDGYTF
>NA|NA|TRBJ2-7|TRBV5-5
TGTGCCAGCAGCTTTTCCCCAGGGGTCGAGCAGTACTTC
CASSFSPGVEQYF